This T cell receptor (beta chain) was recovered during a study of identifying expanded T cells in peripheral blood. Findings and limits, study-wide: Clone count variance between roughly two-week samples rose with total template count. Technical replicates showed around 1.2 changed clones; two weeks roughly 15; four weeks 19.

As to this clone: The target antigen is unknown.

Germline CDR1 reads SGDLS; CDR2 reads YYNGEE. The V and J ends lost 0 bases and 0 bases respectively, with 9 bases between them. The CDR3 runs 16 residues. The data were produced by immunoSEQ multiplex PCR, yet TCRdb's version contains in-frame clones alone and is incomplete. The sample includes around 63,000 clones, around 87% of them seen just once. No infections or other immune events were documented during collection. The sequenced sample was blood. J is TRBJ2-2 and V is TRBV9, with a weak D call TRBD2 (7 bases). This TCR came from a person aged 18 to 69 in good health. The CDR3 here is CASSVVGGANTGELFF. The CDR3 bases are TGTGCCAGCAGCGTAGTAGGGGGGGCGAACACCGGGGAGCTGTTTTTT.